At least ten counts were recorded for the clone carrying this TCR beta chain. As yet, its antigen is unknown. The CDR3 is 13 residues long. Germline V CDR1 and CDR2: SQVTM, ANQGSEA. V gave up 1 base and J gave up 3 bases, with 8 bases separating them. This entry belongs to a study of response to subunit inactivated influenza vaccine. Findings and caveats of the study: A suggestion made by the authors is that each seasonal influenza vaccination recruits few new T cells.

TCRdb reanalysed the RT-PCR reads using MiXCR and keeps one entry per CDR3 protein. Found here are around 850,000 distinct CDR3 sequences, roughly 20% of them singletons; the top ten hold 11%. This receptor was obtained from a man between 50 and 59 years old who received an inactivated influenza vaccine. The sequencing here drew on PBMCs from blood, taken less than 6 days after vaccination. V gene TRBV29-1 combines with J gene TRBJ2-3, with D unclear. The DNA for the CDR3 is TGCAGCGTTGAAGGGCGGAGTACAGATACGCAGTATTTT. This sequence encodes CSVEGRSTDTQYF.